These 10 T cell receptor beta chains were all obtained from the same sample, sequenced in a study of shared clonotypes between healthy human individuals. Assay: immunoSEQ multiplex PCR; the TCRdb copy retains only in-frame clones and omits some. Of millions of clones listed, around 96% are singletons. Positively selected for CCR7, the CD45RO-negative cells used as naive CD8 cells excluded terminally differentiated effector memory CD45RA+ cells. Sequencing was done on a sample of naive CD8+ T cells sorted from blood. Receptor source: a man aged 18 to 30 in good health.

The chain uses TRBV5-4 and TRBJ1-1, with TRBD1 matching 9 bases. The CDR3 is made up of 14 amino acids. Germline CDR1 reads SGHNT; CDR2 reads YYREEE (reference sequence). J lost 3 bases, V lost 5 bases, and 5 bases had no gene match. The CDR3 DNA reads as TGTGCCAGCAGTGTCTGGACAGGGGACACTGAAGCTTTCTTT. It is translated as CASSVWTGDTEAFF.

The chain is built from TRBV27 and TRBJ1-1; perhaps TRBD1 as D (5 bases). V was clipped by 7 bases and J by 1 base, with 13 bases between them. This CDR3 region has 14 residues. CDR1 and CDR2 (germline): MNHEY, SMNVEV (reference sequence). This chain's CDR3 is CASTPGGENTEAFF. For the CDR3, the DNA is TGTGCCAGCACCCCTGGGGGGGAGAACACTGAAGCTTTCTTT.

The V and J genes are TRBV27 and TRBJ2-5; D ambiguous. The germline gives CDR1 MNHEY, CDR2 SMNVEV (reference sequence). The CDR3 consists of 13 residues. V shed 6 bases and J shed 2 bases, with 10 bases lying between them. The CDR3, as DNA: TGTGCCAGCAGGGGTTTCGGTCAAGAGACCCAGTACTTC. This gives the protein CASRGFGQETQYF.

This rearrangement joins TRBV30 to TRBJ1-1; D unclear. Germline V lookup: CDR1 GTSNPN, CDR2 SVGIG (reference sequence). V was clipped by 8 bases and J by 3 bases, with 13 bases between them. CDR3 length equals 12 residues. The CDR3 sequence: CATTREDTEAFF. The CDR3 DNA follows: TGTGCCACAACTCGAGAGGACACTGAAGCTTTCTTT.

To note about this clone: The same CDR3 also results from other DNA sequences found in this sample. The chain recombines TRBV27 with TRBJ2-7; 14 bases match TRBD2. This CDR3 comprises 16 residues. V was pared by 5 bases and J by 3 bases, with 6 bases of the junction left unmatched. The V gene's germline CDR1 is MNHEY and CDR2 SMNVEV (reference sequence). The CDR3 DNA is TGTGCCAGCAGTCCCCTTGGGACTAGCGGGAGCTACGAGCAGTACTTC. Its protein product is CASSPLGTSGSYEQYF.

The gene calls are TRBV9 and TRBJ2-5; 12 nucleotides match TRBD1. V gave up 1 base and J gave up 5 bases; unmatched junction bases: 3. Germline values: CDR1 SGDLS, CDR2 YYNGEE. The CDR3 consists of 15 residues. The CDR3 DNA reads TGTGCCAGCAGCGTAATGGGACAGGGGGCCGAGACCCAGTACTTC. Its translation: CASSVMGQGAETQYF.

CDR3 in DNA: TGTGCCAGCCGGAGACTAGCGGGAGGGCTCGATACGCAGTATTTT. It translates to CASRRLAGGLDTQYF. V and J are TRBV6-1 and TRBJ2-3; 14 bases align to TRBD2. The V gene end was trimmed by 8 bases and the J gene end by 6 bases; junction bases not matched to a gene: 7. The V gene's germline CDR1 is MNHNS and CDR2 SASEGT. The CDR3 length is 15 residues.

Only a few counts were recorded for this clone. This sequence joins TRBV6-5 and TRBJ2-7, with 7 nucleotides matching TRBD1. From germline, CDR1 is MNHEY and CDR2 SVGAGI. V lost 0 bases to trimming and J lost 2 bases; unmatched junction nucleotides: 7. This CDR3 region has 16 residues. The DNA of the CDR3 is TGTGCCAGCAGTTACTCGGAGGAGCAGGGGGCCTACGAGCAGTACTTC. Encoded protein: CASSYSEEQGAYEQYF.

The V call is TRBV13, the J call TRBJ2-1; D might be TRBD1 (8 bases). The length of the CDR3 is 15 residues. Trimming stripped 0 bases from V and 7 bases from J, with 13 bases between. Germline CDR1 PRHDT, CDR2 FYEKMQ (reference sequence). This chain's CDR3 is CASSLGDREGNEQFF. The CDR3 nucleotides read TGTGCCAGCAGCTTAGGGGACAGGGAGGGGAATGAGCAGTTCTTC. Drawing the rest from reference TRBV13 and TRBJ2-1, the complete variable domain is AAGVIQSPRHLIKEKRETATLKCYPIPRHDTVYWYQQGPGQDPQFLISFYEKMQSDKGSIPDRFSAQQFSDYHSELNMSSLELGDSALYFCASSLGDREGNEQFFGPGTRLTVL.

The rearrangement uses TRBV27 and TRBJ2-3, with 12 nucleotides matching TRBD2. Germline trimming cut 6 bases from V and 1 base from J; bases unmatched to any gene: 8. The CDR3 totals 17 residues. Per germline, CDR1 MNHEY and CDR2 SMNVEV (reference sequence). The CDR3 sequence: CASRGRLAGEGTDTQYF. DNA of the CDR3: TGTGCCAGCAGGGGTCGACTAGCGGGAGAGGGCACAGATACGCAGTATTTT.